This TCR beta chain derives from a study of blood T cell repertoires in COVID-19. Methods used by the authors: Using reference gene primer amplification, nucleated cell counts were estimated. Clones were sequenced by immunoSEQ multiplex PCR, and TCRdb holds only the in-frame ones, with some missing. V, J and clone size are taken as reported in that table, and D and trimming were inferred from the DNA itself. Of a few hundred thousand clones listed, 80% to 90% were seen once; the top ten hold about 2.5%. Material: peripheral blood. This sequence was found in a woman between 45 and 60 years old with acute or convalescent COVID-19.

CDR3 amino acids: CASSQIDRETYGYTF. For the CDR3, the DNA is TGCGCCAGCAGCCAAATCGACAGGGAAACCTATGGCTACACCTTC. The genes are TRBV4-1 and TRBJ1-2; 7 nucleotides match TRBD1. CDR3 length equals 15 residues. With V trimmed by 2 bases and J by 4 bases, 7 bases remained unmatched. Germline CDR1 reads MGHRA; CDR2 reads YSYEKL.